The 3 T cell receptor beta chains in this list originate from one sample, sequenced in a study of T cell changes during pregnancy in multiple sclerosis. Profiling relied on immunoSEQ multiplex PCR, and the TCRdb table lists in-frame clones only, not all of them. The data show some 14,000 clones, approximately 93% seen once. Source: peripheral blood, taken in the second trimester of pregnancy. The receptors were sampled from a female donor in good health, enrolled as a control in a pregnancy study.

In DNA form, the CDR3 reads TGTGCCAGCAACCGACAGGGGGCCCAGCCCCAGCATTTT. It codes for CASNRQGAQPQHF. The gene calls are TRBV2 and TRBJ1-5, with TRBD1 matching over 10 bases. CDR1 is SNHLY, CDR2 FYNNEI, per germline. The CDR3 has 13 amino acids. The J segment lost 7 bases and the V segment lost 7 bases, leaving 4 bases of the junction unmatched.

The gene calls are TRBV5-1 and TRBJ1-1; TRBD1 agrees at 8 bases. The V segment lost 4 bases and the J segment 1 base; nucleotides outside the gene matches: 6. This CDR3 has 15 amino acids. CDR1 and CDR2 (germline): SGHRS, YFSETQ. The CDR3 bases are TGCGCCAGCAGCCCCTGGACAGGGTCGAACACTGAAGCTTTCTTT. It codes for CASSPWTGSNTEAFF. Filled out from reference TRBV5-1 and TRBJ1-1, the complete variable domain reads KAGVTQTPRYLIKTRGQQVTLSCSPISGHRSVSWYQQTPGQGLQFLFEYFSETQRNKGNFPGRFSGRQFSNSRSEMNVSTLELGDSALYLCASSPWTGSNTEAFFGQGTRLTVV.

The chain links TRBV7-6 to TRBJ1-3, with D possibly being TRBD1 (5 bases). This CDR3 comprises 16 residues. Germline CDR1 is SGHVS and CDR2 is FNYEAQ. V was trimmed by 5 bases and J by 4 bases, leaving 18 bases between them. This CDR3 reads CASSPFNQGGGNTIYF. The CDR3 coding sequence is TGTGCCAGCAGCCCCTTCAATCAGGGAGGAGGAAACACCATATATTTT. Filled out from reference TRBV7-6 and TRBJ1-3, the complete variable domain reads GAGVSQSPRYKVTKRGQDVALRCDPISGHVSLYWYRQALGQGPEFLTYFNYEAQQDKSGLPNDRFSAERPEGSISTLTIQRTEQRDSAMYRCASSPFNQGGGNTIYFGEGSWLTVV.